The entry below gives a single T cell receptor beta chain sequence along with its context. Its specific antigen is unknown. Base qualities are not recorded, but no much larger clone differs from it by a single base. This sample was included in a study of T cells in Graves' hyperthyroidism and ophthalmopathy (dated by TCRdb to between 2019 and 2020). Context from the whole study: To identify TCR V-J signatures that set the groups apart, the researchers used a discovery cohort of 100 patients, made up of roughly 45 with Graves' ophthalmopathy and some 60 with stable Graves' hyperthyroidism. An independent validation cohort of about 19 hyperthyroidism patients and approximately 16 patients who later progressed to ophthalmopathy tested prospective prediction of ophthalmopathy. The roughly 91 discovery patients were randomly divided into training and test sets at a 7:3 ratio. Thyroid tissue and blood T-cell repertoires from over 5 Graves' hyperthyroidism patients were also compared in the study. After sampling, hyperthyroidism patients received methimazole starting at 30 mg daily, and ophthalmopathy patients received high-dose intravenous methylprednisolone. The paper reports TCR Vbeta CDR3 sequencing of roughly 140 peripheral blood samples: under 45 ophthalmopathy, fewer than 85 hyperthyroidism and around 17 progressor patients.

At the junction V is shortened by 0 bases and J by 1 base, with 7 bases in between. The CDR3 starts with the cysteine, ends with the phenylalanine, and has 13 residues. Here the CDR3 DNA is all that survives: 39 bases in frame from base 1. In the germline V gene (reference sequence), CDR1 corresponds to DFQATT and CDR2 to SNEGSKA. The TCR beta CDR3 regions were amplified from the RNA transcripts. The first round of RT-PCR for the TCR CDR3 was performed with the HTBI primer set and the Qiagen OneStep RT-PCR kit. The libraries were constructed in a second round of multiplex PCR and then size-selected and purified. Paired-end sequencing of the libraries was performed with 100 bp reads on an Illumina HiSeq2000. The published analysis was carried out like this. Raw data were processed with SOAPnuke, discarding reads with adapters, uncalled bases, mean Phred below 15, or no exact constant-primer or identifier match. COPE v1.2.5 was used to merge high-quality paired reads, and clonotypes were defined as unique nucleotide sequences. MiTCR v1.1 was used to align clonotypes to the IMGT TRBV, TRBD and TRBJ reference segments. The analysis included only V-J combinations with a frequency above 0.0001, which together covered about 99% of the repertoires. The TCS score was defined as the ratio of F50 (clonal expansion) to E x V (chaos), calculated using BLOSUM62-based TCRdist between CDR3 peptides within each V-J. Welch's t-statistics and random forest reduced fewer than 550 V-J features to under 15, which were used in a naive Bayes classifier (R e1071). The similarity between thyroid and blood repertoires was quantified using the Morisita-Horn index. TCRdb itself trimmed the public reads at Q25 with fastp, ran MiXCR and retained productive beta chains. A single entry per CDR3 protein holds the most common genes and DNA from its merged rows. TCRdb, not the original authors, processed these V and J calls. The sample table records 650,000 to 800,000 distinct CDR3 sequences; approximately 42% of these occur just once. The ten most abundant clones make up roughly 6.5% of the sample.

Findings and caveats that apply to the study as a whole: In validation, the model predicted progression to ophthalmopathy a median of 6.5 months before onset, with approximately 70% sensitivity and more than 72% specificity. No statistical method was used to fix the sample size in advance, and group allocation was not hidden from the investigators. Most expanded thyroid clonotypes (frequency above 0.001) were also detected in blood, suggesting blood repertoires may reflect thyroid immune responses. In cross-validation, a model built on a 13 V-J signature told ophthalmopathy apart from stable hyperthyroidism with about 90% sensitivity and approximately 84% specificity, and in testing the same model reached 80%/75%.

Patients with uncontrolled infections, other autoimmune diseases, pregnancy or lactation were excluded. Diagnoses were based on clinical symptoms, serum thyroxine and TRAb, thyroid ultrasound and orbital computed tomography. Total RNA was extracted using Trizol reagent, and RNA quality was assessed on an Agilent 2100 Bioanalyzer. The origin of this receptor is an adult man with Graves' disease, either hyperthyroidism or ophthalmopathy (not recorded which). The sequence joins TRBV20-1 to TRBJ2-7; the D gene cannot be resolved reliably. What was sequenced was peripheral blood or thyroid tissue (not recorded which). The CDR3 protein sequence reads: CSARDFGSYEQYF. DNA sequence: TGCAGTGCTAGAGATTTTGGGTCCTACGAGCAGTACTTC.